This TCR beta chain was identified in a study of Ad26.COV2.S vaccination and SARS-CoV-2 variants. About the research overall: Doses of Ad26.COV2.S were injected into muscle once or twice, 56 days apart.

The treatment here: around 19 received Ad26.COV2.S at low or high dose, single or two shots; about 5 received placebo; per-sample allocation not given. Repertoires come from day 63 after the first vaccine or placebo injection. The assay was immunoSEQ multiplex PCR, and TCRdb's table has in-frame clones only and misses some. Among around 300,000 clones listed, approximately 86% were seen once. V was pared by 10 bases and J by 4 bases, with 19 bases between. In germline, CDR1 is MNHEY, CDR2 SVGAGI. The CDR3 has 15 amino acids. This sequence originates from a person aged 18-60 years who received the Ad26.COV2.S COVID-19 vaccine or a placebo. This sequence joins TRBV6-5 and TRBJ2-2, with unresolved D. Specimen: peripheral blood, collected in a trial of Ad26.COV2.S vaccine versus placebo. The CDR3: CATKAKGQSTGELFF. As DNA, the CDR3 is TGTGCCACCAAGGCTAAGGGTCAGAGCACCGGGGAGCTGTTTTTT.